This T cell receptor (beta chain) was sequenced in a study of early T cells in non-severe SARS-CoV-2 infection. Study details: The chains were unpaired, and the sequenced material was bulk RNA from unsorted whole blood.

The sample holds a few counts of this clonotype. Antigen specificity is unknown. Looked up from germline, CDR1 is MNHEY and CDR2 is SVGAGI. The V end lost 0 bases, the J end lost 8 bases, and 10 bases lay between the germline ends. This CDR3 has 13 residues. Study results and limitations: VDJdb matches were skewed toward anti-spike CD8 T cell responses.

Individual cDNA molecules each received unique molecular identifiers attached to them. TCRdb called the 5' RACE reads again in MiXCR, with one record for every CDR3 protein. This sample has 70,000 to 95,000 distinct CDR3 sequences; 11% to 15% occur once, and the top ten carry approximately 9.9%. The sample consisted of whole blood. The sequence was collected from an adult who was a healthcare worker with PCR-confirmed SARS-CoV-2 infection or an uninfected control (not recorded which). The chain carries TRBV6-5 and TRBJ1-1; D is uncertain. The CDR3 sequence is CASSYSFLSEAFF. CDR3 bases: TGTGCCAGCAGTTACTCTTTCTTGTCGGAAGCTTTCTTT.